This T cell receptor beta chain was sequenced during a study of control samples from healthy donors and cancer patients. This clone appeared a single time. Sequenced by immunoSEQ multiplex PCR; TCRdb stores in-frame clones only, minus some. Of 55,000 to 75,000 clones in the sample, about 87% were seen once. This CDR3 has 16 amino acids. Trimming took 5 bases from V and 0 from J; bases not matched to a gene: 5. The V gene's germline CDR1 is MNHEY and CDR2 SVGEGT. The sequencing input was PBMCs. The sequence derives from a woman between 50 and 59 years old with head and neck cancer. The V and J genes are TRBV6-2 or TRBV6-3 and TRBJ2-2; 8 positions match TRBD2. The CDR3 nucleotides read TGTGCCAGCAGTCCCTGGACTAGCCCGAACACCGGGGAGCTGTTTTTT. It is translated as CASSPWTSPNTGELFF.